Below, 30 T cell receptor beta chains from the same sample are listed, as sequenced in a study of T cells in Graves' hyperthyroidism and ophthalmopathy. The investigators amplified TCR beta CDR3 regions from RNA transcripts. The study used the HTBI primer set for a first-round RT-PCR of the TCR CDR3. TCRdb called the multiplex PCR reads again in MiXCR, with one record for every CDR3 protein. The data show hundreds of thousands of distinct CDR3 sequences, 12% to 15% seen once. The sample taken for sequencing was blood. Receptors originate from a woman aged 18-29 years with Graves' hyperthyroidism.

This chain uses TRBV4-1 with TRBJ2-1; D remains unclear. Germline CDR1 reads MGHRA; CDR2 reads YSYEKL. Between the trimmed V and J ends, which lost 3 bases and 0 bases, there was a span of 12 bases. The CDR3 is 16 residues long. The CDR3 loop is CASSHGRLSSYNEQFF. The CDR3 DNA reads TGCGCCAGCAGCCACGGAAGGCTAAGCTCCTACAATGAGCAGTTCTTC.

This clonotype occurred a few times. The J gene is TRBJ1-1, the V gene TRBV6-2 or TRBV6-3; 9 bases are shared with TRBD1. Germline V lookup: CDR1 MNHEY, CDR2 SVGEGT. The CDR3 is 13 residues long. V trimming: 7 bases; J trimming: 11 bases; junction bases outside the gene matches: 11. The CDR3 protein is CASKQRGQGTAFF. Here the CDR3 DNA reads TGTGCCAGCAAGCAAAGGGGACAGGGTACCGCTTTCTTT.

The chain employs TRBV5-6 and TRBJ2-1, with TRBD1 matching 9 bases. CDR3 length equals 16 residues. Trimming removed 3 bases from V and 4 bases from J; junction bases left unmatched: 8. The germline CDR1 and CDR2 sequences are SGHDT and YYEEEE. The CDR3 loop reads CASSWGTGGAYNEQFF. As DNA, the CDR3 is TGTGCCAGCAGCTGGGGAACAGGGGGCGCATACAATGAGCAGTTCTTC.

This clonotype has ten or more counts. The chain couples TRBV7-8 to TRBJ2-2; D perhaps matches TRBD2 (5 bases). V lost 7 bases to trimming and J lost 4 bases, with 13 bases between them. The CDR3 loop spans 14 amino acids. In germline, CDR1 is SGHVS, CDR2 FQNEAQ. The CDR3 sequence: CASNPRRSTGELFF. CDR3 in DNA: TGTGCCAGCAACCCACGGAGGAGCACCGGGGAGCTGTTTTTT.

This chain uses TRBV27 with TRBJ1-1; TRBD1 is a possible D gene (5 bases). The V gene's germline CDR1 is MNHEY and CDR2 SMNVEV (reference sequence). The CDR3 contains 15 residues. V was trimmed by 1 base and J by 4 bases, leaving 13 bases between them. The CDR3 loop reads CASSLFRERGTEAFF. CDR3 sequence (DNA): TGTGCCAGCAGTTTATTCAGGGAGAGGGGCACTGAAGCTTTCTTT.

V is TRBV29-1 and J is TRBJ1-3; D gene ambiguous. The CDR3 has 11 residues. Looked up from germline, CDR1 is SQVTM and CDR2 is ANQGSEA. V gave up 7 bases and J gave up 1 base, with 5 bases separating them. The CDR3 region has the DNA TGCAGCGCTTATTCTGGAAACACCATATATTTT. Amino acids: CSAYSGNTIYF. Full variable domain (outside the CDR3, taken from reference TRBV29-1 and TRBJ1-3): SAVISQKPSRDICQRGTSLTIQCQVDSQVTMMFWYRQQPGQSLTLIATANQGSEATYESGFVIDKFPISRPNLTFSTLTVSNMSPEDSSIYLCSAYSGNTIYFGEGSWLTVV.

This clonotype occurred a few times. V usage is TRBV5-4 and J usage is TRBJ2-1; 7 nucleotides line up with TRBD2. This CDR3 is built from 15 residues. Germline CDR1 reads SGHNT; CDR2 reads YYREEE (reference sequence). J was trimmed by 10 bases and V by 5 bases; bases with no gene match: 15. As DNA, the CDR3 is TGTGCCAGCAGACGGGGGGACCCCTCAGACCAAGAGCAGTTCTTC. Its translation is CASRRGDPSDQEQFF. Drawing the rest from reference TRBV5-4 and TRBJ2-1, the complete variable domain is ETGVTQSPTHLIKTRGQQVTLRCSSQSGHNTVSWYQQALGQGPQFIFQYYREEENGRGNFPPRFSGLQFPNYSSELNVNALELDDSALYLCASRRGDPSDQEQFFGPGTRLTVL.

The sample holds many counts of this clonotype. The J gene is TRBJ2-7, the V gene TRBV28, with D hard to call. The CDR3 sequence is 16 residues long. V was trimmed by 4 bases and J by 4 bases, leaving 20 bases between them. Germline V gene data show CDR1 as MDHEN and CDR2 as SYDVKM. CDR3 DNA: TGTGCCAGCAGTTCCCCATTCACTACCCCCGAGTACGAGCAGTACTTC. Encoded protein: CASSSPFTTPEYEQYF.

In its sample, this clonotype was seen a few times. The chain couples TRBV19 to TRBJ1-5, with D unclear. V lost 8 bases to trimming and J lost 2 bases, with 13 bases between them. Germline-derived CDR1 and CDR2 are LNHDA and SQIVND (reference sequence). The CDR3 covers 14 residues. CDR3 amino acids: CASDQYRGNQPQHF. In DNA form, the CDR3 reads TGTGCCAGTGACCAGTACCGAGGCAATCAGCCCCAGCATTTT.

This clonotype has a count of ten or more. This sequence joins TRBV9 and TRBJ2-3; D perhaps matches TRBD2 (5 bases). V was cut by 2 bases and J by 6 bases, with 7 bases left in between. The CDR3 contains 12 residues. Germline CDR1 SGDLS, CDR2 YYNGEE. This CDR3 reads CASSVEVDTQYF. The CDR3, as DNA: TGTGCCAGCAGCGTGGAGGTGGATACGCAGTATTTT. The full variable domain, its missing parts supplied by reference TRBV9 and TRBJ2-3, is DSGVTQTPKHLITATGQRVTLRCSPRSGDLSVYWYQQSLDQGLQFLIQYYNGEERAKGNILERFSAQQFPDLHSELNLSSLELGDSALYFCASSVEVDTQYFGPGTRLTVL.

There are a few counts of this clonotype. V is TRBV4-1 and J is TRBJ2-2; D may be TRBD1 or TRBD2 (6 bases each). The CDR3 has 17 residues. V was clipped by 1 base and J by 6 bases, with 18 bases between them. Germline V gene sequence: CDR1 MGHRA, CDR2 YSYEKL. CDR3 sequence (DNA): TGCGCCAGCAGCCAAGCGTTCTTGGGGGGCGTCTCCGGGGAGCTGTTTTTT. Its translation is CASSQAFLGGVSGELFF.

The chain uses TRBV5-8 and TRBJ2-5; 9 bases match TRBD1. Germline CDR1 is SGHTS and CDR2 is YDEGEE. The V and J ends lost 2 bases and 4 bases, in that order; junction bases with no gene match: 6. The length of the CDR3 is 15 residues. The CDR3 region has the DNA TGTGCCAGCAGCTTATTGAGGACAGGGGCAGAGACCCAGTACTTC. Encoded protein: CASSLLRTGAETQYF.

The chain combines TRBV5-1 with TRBJ2-3; 14 positions match TRBD2. J lost 5 bases, V lost 4 bases, and 6 bases had no gene match. Germline V gene data show CDR1 as SGHRS and CDR2 as YFSETQ. This CDR3 spans 16 amino acids. CDR3 bases: TGCGCCAGCAGCCCGGGACTAGCGGGAGTACGAGATACGCAGTATTTT. Protein: CASSPGLAGVRDTQYF.

This clonotype was seen ten or more times. The V gene is TRBV28, the J gene TRBJ1-5; tentative D call: TRBD1 (6 bases). Germline CDR1 and CDR2: MDHEN and SYDVKM. The CDR3 is made up of 14 amino acids. With 5 bases removed from V and 0 bases from J, the gap between germline ends came to 8 bases. CDR3 sequence: CASSGQYSNQPQHF. In DNA, the CDR3 is TGTGCCAGCAGTGGACAGTATAGCAATCAGCCCCAGCATTTT.

This chain links TRBV6-1 with TRBJ1-2, with 10 positions matching TRBD1. Per the germline V gene, CDR1 is MNHNS and CDR2 is SASEGT. V shed 6 bases and J 10 bases; nucleotides not matched to a gene: 11. The CDR3 has 14 residues. The CDR3 DNA follows: TGTGCCAGCAGAGACAGGGGGCGCCCCCCGTCCTACACCTTC. Amino acids: CASRDRGRPPSYTF.

The V and J genes are TRBV2 and TRBJ1-5, with unresolved D. The germline V gene encodes CDR1 SNHLY and CDR2 FYNNEI. The CDR3 covers 13 residues. Trimming pared 7 bases from V and 7 bases from J, leaving 14 bases between. The CDR3 protein is CASTYSTEQPQHF. In DNA form, the CDR3 reads TGTGCCAGCACCTACTCGACGGAGCAGCCCCAGCATTTT.

This clonotype showed up just a few times. The J gene is TRBJ1-1, the V gene TRBV6-6; D remains unclear. Looked up from germline, CDR1 is MNHNY and CDR2 is SVGAGI (reference sequence). The V and J ends lost 0 bases and 4 bases respectively, with 6 bases between them. This CDR3 comprises 13 residues. The CDR3 loop reads CASSYSTFTEAFF. In DNA, the CDR3 is TGTGCCAGCAGTTACTCGACTTTCACTGAAGCTTTCTTT.

Points on this clonotype: This may stem from a read error, because a much larger clone lies one nucleotide away. The gene calls are TRBV6-9 and TRBJ2-7, with D uncertain. The J call is doubtful: the DNA matches TRBJ2-1 better. Germline values: CDR1 MNHGY, CDR2 SVAAGI. This CDR3 comprises 15 residues. CDR3 bases: TGTGCCAGCAGTTTCCCCGGCGGCAGCACCTACGAGCAGTTCTTC. It translates to CASSFPGGSTYEQFF.

Ten or more counts support this clonotype. The chain carries TRBV2 and TRBJ1-1; 8 bases align to TRBD1. The germline CDR1 and CDR2 sequences are SNHLY and FYNNEI. CDR3 length: 12 residues. The V and J ends lost 8 bases and 12 bases, in that order; junction bases with no gene match: 11. This CDR3 is CASLTGTGRTFF. CDR3 coding DNA: TGTGCCAGCCTAACCGGGACAGGAAGAACTTTCTTT.

This chain uses TRBV18 with TRBJ1-3; weak D call: TRBD1 (5 bases). CDR1 is KGHSH, CDR2 LQKENI, per germline. The V gene lost 1 base and the J gene lost 4 bases, with 17 bases spanning the gap. The CDR3 is 17 residues long. In nucleotides, the CDR3 is TGTGCCAGCTCACCACTGTCATCGACAGCGGACGGAAACACCATATATTTT. It yields the protein CASSPLSSTADGNTIYF.

The sample holds a few counts of this clonotype. The gene calls are TRBV7-2 and TRBJ1-6, with D possibly matching TRBD1 (6 bases). The CDR3 totals 15 residues. V was clipped by 3 bases and J by 6 bases, with 12 bases between them. Looked up from germline, CDR1 is SGHTA and CDR2 is FQGNSA. CDR3 protein: CASSLSGTPNSPLHF. As DNA, the CDR3 is TGTGCCAGCAGCTTGTCCGGGACACCTAATTCACCCCTCCACTTT.

This clonotype was counted between two and nine times. J is TRBJ2-1 and V is TRBV5-5, with 7 bases fitting TRBD1. The CDR3 contains 16 residues. Per the germline V gene, CDR1 is SGHKS and CDR2 is YYEKEE (reference sequence). J was trimmed by 7 bases and V by 0 bases; bases with no gene match: 10. Here the CDR3 reads CASSLAGQLNLNEQFF. The CDR3 DNA reads TGTGCCAGCAGCTTGGCGGGACAGCTAAATTTAAATGAGCAGTTCTTC.

This clonotype turned up a few times. J is TRBJ2-1 and V is TRBV4-1, with D uncertain. Trimming took 1 base from V and 1 from J, leaving 11 bases between them. The CDR3 is made up of 16 amino acids. Germline CDR1 reads MGHRA; CDR2 reads YSYEKL. The CDR3 reads CASSQAPWDSYNEQFF. The CDR3 region has the DNA TGCGCCAGCAGCCAAGCACCCTGGGATTCCTACAATGAGCAGTTCTTC.

This clonotype has just a few counts. The chain uses TRBV4-1 and TRBJ1-4; D possibly corresponds to TRBD1 (6 bases). This CDR3 region has 16 residues. V was shortened by 1 base and J by 2 bases, with 11 bases between the two germline ends. CDR1 and CDR2 (germline): MGHRA, YSYEKL. In nucleotides, the CDR3 is TGCGCCAGCAGCCAAGGCGGGGGCCCGACTAATGAAAAACTGTTTTTT. Protein sequence: CASSQGGGPTNEKLFF.

This clonotype was seen ten or more times. The chain links TRBV28 to TRBJ2-7, with TRBD1 identical over 7 bases. Germline CDR1 and CDR2: MDHEN and SYDVKM. With 6 bases clipped from V and 1 base from J, the junction kept 12 bases outside the gene matches. CDR3 length equals 16 residues. The CDR3 DNA sequence: TGTGCCAGCAGGCAGGTAGGACAGGACCTATCCTACGAGCAGTACTTC. Translation: CASRQVGQDLSYEQYF.

The chain carries TRBV9 and TRBJ2-7; TRBD2 agrees at 8 bases. Trimming took 0 bases from V and 7 from J; bases not matched to a gene: 12. The CDR3 sequence is 16 residues long. The V gene's germline CDR1 is SGDLS and CDR2 YYNGEE. For the CDR3, the DNA is TGTGCCAGCAGCGTAGACGGTAGCGGGACTAGATTAGAGCAGTACTTC. It translates to CASSVDGSGTRLEQYF.

The chain recombines TRBV19 with TRBJ2-7; TRBD2 aligns across 11 bases. This CDR3 has 15 residues. V trimming: 6 bases; J trimming: 1 base; junction bases outside the gene matches: 5. Germline CDR1 LNHDA, CDR2 SQIVND (reference sequence). The CDR3 bases are TGTGCCAGTAGCCGGACTAGCGGGTTATCCTACGAGCAGTACTTC. Amino acids: CASSRTSGLSYEQYF.

This clonotype appeared a few times. Just one base apart from a much larger clone, this may be a read error. J is TRBJ2-7 and V is TRBV13; D is undetermined. The CDR3 loop spans 12 amino acids. The V and J ends lost 8 bases and 2 bases respectively, with 10 bases between them. The germline V gene has CDR1 PRHDT and CDR2 FYEKMQ (reference sequence). The CDR3 bases are TGTGCCAGCGAACGCAACGCCTACGAGCAGTACTTC. This encodes CASERNAYEQYF.

The chain uses TRBV11-2 and TRBJ1-5; D is unresolved. CDR3 size: 14 residues. Trimming removed 2 bases at V and 6 bases at J, with 11 bases between. Per the germline V gene, CDR1 is SGHAT and CDR2 is FQNNGV. The CDR3 sequence: CASSLSPKSQPQHF. CDR3 DNA sequence: TGTGCCAGCAGCTTAAGTCCTAAGAGTCAGCCCCAGCATTTT.

The table lists this clonotype with many counts. J is TRBJ2-7 and V is TRBV12-3 or TRBV12-4, with a possible D match to TRBD1 (6 bases). The CDR3 runs 14 residues. Deletions cut 5 bases from V and 1 base from J, with 12 bases between. In nucleotides, the CDR3 is TGTGCCAGCAGTCCGGCGACAGGTTCCTACGAGCAGTACTTC. This encodes CASSPATGSYEQYF.